This record looks at one T cell receptor (beta chain) sequence and its context. As yet, its antigen is unknown. The method was immunoSEQ multiplex PCR; TCRdb's version includes in-frame clones alone and lacks a portion of them. The sample contains some 88,000 clones, about 87% of which appear only once. The sample comes from a study of siplizumab effects on memory and regulatory T cells. Findings of the study overall: Naive T cells looked more diverse than memory cells and looked like major alloresponse contributors. Phenotypic classification as naive or memory proved unattainable for roughly 75-96% of proliferating CD4+ or CD8+ clones. For siplizumab cultures, the suppressive function of their proliferating Tregs was not confirmed. The mean Treg-derived percentage of mappable alloreactive CD4+ clones was about 63% with siplizumab compared with about 27% in controls.

In germline, CDR1 is SGHVS, CDR2 FNYEAQ. The CDR3 is 16 amino acids. V was shortened by 1 base and J by 2 bases, with 14 bases between the two germline ends. This chain joins TRBV7-6 and TRBJ1-1; the D is unclear. The receptor comes from a human donor in good health. The sequencing sample was made of CD4+ T cells sorted from blood. The CDR3 DNA reads as TGTGCCAGCAGCTTAGGCCTAGGCCCCGCCAACACTGAAGCTTTCTTT. This sequence encodes CASSLGLGPANTEAFF.